Below, 6 T cell receptor beta chains from the same sample are listed, as sequenced in a study of blood T cell repertoires in COVID-19. Clones were sequenced by immunoSEQ multiplex PCR, and TCRdb holds only the in-frame ones, with some missing. The sample consists of about 170,000 clones, 88% of them appearing once. Sequenced sample: peripheral blood. The receptors were gathered from a man aged 60-69 years with acute or convalescent COVID-19.

V is TRBV9 and J is TRBJ2-2; 12 bases are shared with TRBD1. Germline CDR1 is SGDLS and CDR2 is YYNGEE. V gave up 3 bases and J gave up 7 bases; unmatched junction bases: 4. The CDR3 has 15 residues. In nucleotides, the CDR3 is TGTGCCAGCAGCGCGGGACAGGGGGCCGTCGGGGAGCTGTTTTTT. Translating it yields CASSAGQGAVGELFF. Filled out from reference TRBV9 and TRBJ2-2, the complete variable domain reads DSGVTQTPKHLITATGQRVTLRCSPRSGDLSVYWYQQSLDQGLQFLIQYYNGEERAKGNILERFSAQQFPDLHSELNLSSLELGDSALYFCASSAGQGAVGELFFGEGSRLTVL.

The chain has TRBV11-2 and TRBJ1-1; a possible D gene is TRBD1 (5 bases). Trimming pared 5 bases from V and 4 bases from J, leaving 14 bases between. Germline CDR1 and CDR2: SGHAT and FQNNGV. This CDR3 spans 14 amino acids. Here the CDR3 reads CASSPLRGGTEAFF. The CDR3 region has the DNA TGTGCCAGCAGCCCCCTACGCGGGGGCACTGAAGCTTTCTTT.

This clone has only a few counts. The chain uses TRBV24-1 and TRBJ2-1; a weak D match, TRBD2 (6 bases). Germline V CDR1 and CDR2: KGHDR, SFDVKD. Trimming stripped 5 bases from V and 6 bases from J, with 13 bases between. The length of the CDR3 is 14 residues. This chain's CDR3 is CATSASGTFNEQFF. DNA of the CDR3: TGTGCCACCAGTGCATCCGGGACTTTCAATGAGCAGTTCTTC.

The rearrangement joins TRBV30 to TRBJ2-3; TRBD2 is a possible D gene (6 bases). Deletions cut 3 bases from V and 3 bases from J, with 13 bases between. Germline-derived CDR1 and CDR2 are GTSNPN and SVGIG (reference sequence). The CDR3 loop spans 14 amino acids. CDR3: CAWSLIGGTDTQYF. CDR3 nucleotide sequence: TGTGCCTGGAGCCTCATCGGGGGTACAGATACGCAGTATTTT.

The genes are TRBV19 and TRBJ1-4, with 8 bases identical to TRBD1. CDR3 length equals 14 residues. Germline CDR1 reads LNHDA; CDR2 reads SQIVND (reference sequence). V trimming: 8 bases; J trimming: 4 bases; junction bases outside the gene matches: 6. This CDR3 is CASHDRGGNEKLFF. CDR3 DNA: TGTGCCAGTCATGACAGGGGTGGTAATGAAAAACTGTTTTTT.

This clone has a single count. V is TRBV7-9 and J is TRBJ1-2, with 8 positions matching TRBD1. The CDR3 length is 14 residues. Trimming removed 5 bases from V and 6 bases from J; junction bases left unmatched: 8. CDR1 and CDR2 (germline): SEHNR, FQNEAQ (reference sequence). The CDR3 protein is CASSPSDRADGYTF. The CDR3 bases are TGTGCCAGCAGCCCCTCGGACAGGGCAGATGGCTACACCTTC.